These 2 T cell receptor beta chains were sequenced from one sample in a study of siplizumab effects on memory and regulatory T cells. The data were produced by immunoSEQ multiplex PCR, yet TCRdb's version contains in-frame clones alone and is incomplete. Here the sample spans approximately 92,000 clones, about 94% being singletons. Sequenced sample: non-Treg CD4+ T cells sorted from blood. These TCRs come from a human donor in good health.

The chain recombines TRBV18 with TRBJ2-7; a weak D match, TRBD2 (5 bases). V lost 1 base to trimming and J lost 4 bases, with 17 bases between them. The CDR3 runs to 16 residues. Germline V gives CDR1 KGHSH, CDR2 LQKENI. The CDR3 loop reads CASSPLPPGSGYEQYF. The CDR3 DNA reads TGTGCCAGCTCACCACTACCCCCCGGTTCGGGGTACGAGCAGTACTTC. The full variable domain, in which reference TRBV18 and TRBJ2-7 provide the parts outside the CDR3, is NAGVMQNPRHLVRRRGQEARLRCSPMKGHSHVYWYRQLPEEGLKFMVYLQKENIIDESGMPKERFSAEFPKEGPSILRIQQVVRGDSAAYFCASSPLPPGSGYEQYFGPGTRLTVT.

The chain links TRBV2 to TRBJ1-3; D is unresolved. With 5 bases removed from V and 4 bases from J, the gap between germline ends came to 12 bases. This CDR3 comprises 14 residues. The germline gives CDR1 SNHLY, CDR2 FYNNEI. The CDR3 DNA is TGTGCCAGCAGTCAAGTCCTCTCGGGAAACACCATATATTTT. Its protein product is CASSQVLSGNTIYF.